These T cell receptor beta chains were read from a single sample in a study of beta chain features in type 1 diabetes. This table comes from immunoSEQ multiplex PCR, and its TCRdb copy is limited to in-frame clones, with some not included. The sample shows fewer than 300,000 clones, around 21% of them seen only once. The sample taken for sequencing was naive CD4+ T cells from blood. These receptor sequences come from a woman aged 40 to 49 with type 1 diabetes. Both conserved end residues are part of each CDR3. D genes are given only for firm matches. Only part of the rows carry a size: once, few, many, or a class if the clone is expanded.

j_call,v_call,clone_size,d_call,cdr3_nt,cdr3_aa
TRBJ2-7,TRBV28,few,TRBD1,TGTGCCAGCAGGACCCAGGGGGCTAGCTCCTACGAGCAGTACTTC,CASRTQGASSYEQYF
TRBJ2-7,TRBV9,NA,TRBD1,TGTGCCAGCAGCGTAGCTGGGGACAGGTTACCTAACGAGCAGTACTTC,CASSVAGDRLPNEQYF
TRBJ2-7,TRBV5-1,NA,TRBD1,TGCGCCAGCAGCGGGGACAGCCTGCAGTACTTC,CASSGDSLQYF
TRBJ2-1,TRBV6-1,NA,TRBD2,TGTGCCAGCCAGGATAGCGGGATCTACTATGAGCAGTTCTTC,CASQDSGIYYEQFF
TRBJ2-1,TRBV5-4,NA,TRBD1,TGTGCCAGCAGTCAGTCGGGACAGTCCTACAATGAGCAGTTCTTC,CASSQSGQSYNEQFF
TRBJ2-7,TRBV7-9,few,TRBD1,TGTGCCAGCAGCTTGAAGGGGGCAGGGAACGAGCAGTACTTC,CASSLKGAGNEQYF
TRBJ1-1,TRBV30,few,NA,TGTGCCTGGAGCGCTAGATCCGGAGGAGCTTTCTTT,CAWSARSGGAFF
TRBJ2-4,TRBV9,few,TRBD1,TGTGCCAGCAGCGCATCCGGGACAGGGATTGGAAACATTCAGTACTTC,CASSASGTGIGNIQYF
TRBJ1-2,TRBV5-1,few,NA,TGCGCCAGCAGCTTGGTCCCTCTCAGGGGCTACACCTTC,CASSLVPLRGYTF
TRBJ2-7,TRBV6-1,NA,TRBD2,TGTGCCAGCAGTGAAACGGGAGGGGACCCCTACGAGCAGTACTTC,CASSETGGDPYEQYF
TRBJ2-1,TRBV9,few,NA,TGTGCCAGCAGCGTAGCACTAGCACCGAGCTCCTACAATGAGCAGTTCTTC,CASSVALAPSSYNEQFF
TRBJ1-2,TRBV5-1,NA,NA,TGCGCCAGCAGCTTGGACAGGCGTCCCGGCTACACCTTC,CASSLDRRPGYTF
TRBJ2-7,TRBV9,NA,NA,TGTGCCAGCAGCGTAGGACTAAACCACGAGCAGTACTTC,CASSVGLNHEQYF
TRBJ2-7,TRBV4-3,NA,NA,TGCGCCAGCAGCCAAGAATTCCGCCGGGCCTACGAGCAGTACTTC,CASSQEFRRAYEQYF
TRBJ2-1,TRBV5-1,NA,TRBD1,TGCGCCAGCTTCCCCGGGACAGGGGATGGGCAGTTCTTC,CASFPGTGDGQFF
TRBJ1-1,TRBV7-9,NA,TRBD1,TGTGCCAGCAGCTTAAGGGGGCCGAACACTGAAGCTTTCTTT,CASSLRGPNTEAFF
TRBJ2-5,TRBV4-3,NA,NA,TGCGCCAGCAGCCAAGGCCCAGCGGGCCAAGAGACCCAGTACTTC,CASSQGPAGQETQYF
TRBJ2-3,TRBV9,NA,NA,TGTGCCAGCAGCGTGGGGAGGACCCCCTCGCCAGATACGCAGTATTTT,CASSVGRTPSPDTQYF
TRBJ2-6,TRBV29-1,few,TRBD1,TGCAGCGTTGAAGCCGACCGGGGACAGGGGATTAATGGGGCCAACGTCCTGACTTTC,CSVEADRGQGINGANVLTF
TRBJ1-1,TRBV27,NA,NA,TGTGCCAGCAGCACAATCGGGGGACTCACTGAAGCTTTCTTT,CASSTIGGLTEAFF
TRBJ2-7,TRBV9,NA,TRBD2,TGTGCCAGCAGCGCTAGCGGGCGCTCCTACGAGCAGTACTTC,CASSASGRSYEQYF
TRBJ1-1,TRBV9,few,TRBD1,TGTGCCAGCAGCGCGAGGGACAGAACTCACACTGAAGCTTTCTTT,CASSARDRTHTEAFF
TRBJ2-1,TRBV7-7,NA,TRBD2,TGTGCCAGCAGCTTGGAGCGGGAGTACAGTGAGCAGTTCTTC,CASSLEREYSEQFF
TRBJ2-7,TRBV30,few,NA,TGTGCCTGGAGTGCGTATCGGAGGGCTGGCTCCTACGAGCAGTACTTC,CAWSAYRRAGSYEQYF